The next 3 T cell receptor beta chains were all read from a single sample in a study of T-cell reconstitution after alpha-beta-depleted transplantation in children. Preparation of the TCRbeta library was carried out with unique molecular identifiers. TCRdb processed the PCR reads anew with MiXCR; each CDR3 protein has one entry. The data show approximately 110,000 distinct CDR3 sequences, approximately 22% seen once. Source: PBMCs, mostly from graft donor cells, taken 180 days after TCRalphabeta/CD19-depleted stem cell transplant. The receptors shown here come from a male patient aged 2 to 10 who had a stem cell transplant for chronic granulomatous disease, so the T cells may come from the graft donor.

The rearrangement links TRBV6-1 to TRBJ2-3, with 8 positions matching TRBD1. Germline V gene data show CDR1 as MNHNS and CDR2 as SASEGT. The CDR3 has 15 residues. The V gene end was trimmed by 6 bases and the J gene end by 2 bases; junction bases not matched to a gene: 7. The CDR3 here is CASSRQGPPTDTQYF. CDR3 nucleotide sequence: TGTGCCAGCAGCCGACAGGGGCCCCCCACAGATACGCAGTATTTT.

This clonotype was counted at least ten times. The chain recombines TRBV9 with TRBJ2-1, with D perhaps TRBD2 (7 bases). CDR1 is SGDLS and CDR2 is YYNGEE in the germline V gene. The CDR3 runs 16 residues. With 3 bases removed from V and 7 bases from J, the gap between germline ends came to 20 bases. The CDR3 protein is CASSALLGGGPNEQFF. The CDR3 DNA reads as TGTGCCAGCAGCGCCCTTTTAGGGGGAGGGCCGAATGAGCAGTTCTTC. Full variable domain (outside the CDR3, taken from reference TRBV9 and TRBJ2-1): DSGVTQTPKHLITATGQRVTLRCSPRSGDLSVYWYQQSLDQGLQFLIQYYNGEERAKGNILERFSAQQFPDLHSELNLSSLELGDSALYFCASSALLGGGPNEQFFGPGTRLTVL.

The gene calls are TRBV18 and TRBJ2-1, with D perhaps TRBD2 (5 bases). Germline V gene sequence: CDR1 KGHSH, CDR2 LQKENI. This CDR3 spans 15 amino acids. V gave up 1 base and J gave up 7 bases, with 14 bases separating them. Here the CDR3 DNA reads TGTGCCAGCTCACCACTCCCCTACGCGGGTAATGAGCAGTTCTTC. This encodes CASSPLPYAGNEQFF.